Presented here are 7 T cell receptor beta chains from one specimen sequenced in a study of shared clonotypes between healthy human individuals. The protocol was immunoSEQ multiplex PCR, while the TCRdb copy is restricted to in-frame clones and leaves out a portion. This table holds roughly 530,000 clones, 90% to 96% found once. Sequencing was carried out using naive CD4+ T cells sorted from blood. The subset denotes: CD45RA+ positively selected. The source of these receptors is a young woman in good health.

This chain links TRBV2 with TRBJ1-4; unclear D gene. V was cut by 4 bases and J by 4 bases, with 7 bases left in between. CDR1 and CDR2 from the germline V gene are SNHLY and FYNNEI. The CDR3 has 13 residues. CDR3 protein: CASSAGYNEKLFF. The CDR3 DNA reads TGTGCCAGCAGTGCTGGGTATAATGAAAAACTGTTTTTT. Complete variable domain (other parts from reference TRBV2 and TRBJ1-4): EPEVTQTPSHQVTQMGQEVILRCVPISNHLYFYWYRQILGQKVEFLVSFYNNEISEKSEIFDDQFSVERPDGSNFTLKIRSTKLEDSAMYFCASSAGYNEKLFFGSGTQLSVL.

This sequence joins TRBV19 and TRBJ1-4; D is undetermined. The CDR3 covers 16 residues. Trimming left V 3 bases short and J 2 bases short, with 13 bases between. Per the germline V gene, CDR1 is LNHDA and CDR2 is SQIVND (reference sequence). For the CDR3, the DNA is TGTGCCAGTAGTATTGGTATCGGGGTCACTAATGAAAAACTGTTTTTT. It translates to CASSIGIGVTNEKLFF. The entire variable domain, with the rest obtained from reference TRBV19 and TRBJ1-4, is as follows: DGGITQSPKYLFRKEGQNVTLSCEQNLNHDAMYWYRQDPGQGLRLIYYSQIVNDFQKGDIAEGYSVSREKKESFPLTVTSAQKNPTAFYLCASSIGIGVTNEKLFFGSGTQLSVL.

The chain has TRBV11-1 and TRBJ2-7; a possible D gene is TRBD1 (5 bases). The CDR3 consists of 15 residues. Germline V gene sequence: CDR1 SGHAT, CDR2 FQDESV (reference sequence). Deletions cut 1 base from V and 2 bases from J, with 12 bases between. CDR3 nucleotide sequence: TGTGCCAGCAGCTTAGATCGGGCAGGGACCTACGAGCAGTACTTC. It encodes CASSLDRAGTYEQYF.

The chain uses TRBV6-6 and TRBJ2-7, with D uncertain. V lost 1 base to trimming and J lost 6 bases, with 16 bases between them. The CDR3 consists of 15 residues. Germline CDR1 reads MNHNY; CDR2 reads SVGAGI (reference sequence). Here the CDR3 reads CASSYLTVDVPEQYF. CDR3 sequence (DNA): TGTGCCAGCAGTTACTTAACAGTAGATGTCCCCGAGCAGTACTTC.

This CDR3 reads CASRRGVFQPQHF. The CDR3 DNA is TGTGCCAGCAGAAGGGGGGTTTTTCAGCCCCAGCATTTT. The chain couples TRBV6-5 to TRBJ1-5; D possibly corresponds to TRBD1 (6 bases). The germline CDR1 and CDR2 sequences are MNHEY and SVGAGI. Trimming shortened V by 6 bases and J by 6 bases, and 12 bases separated the two germline ends. CDR3 length equals 13 residues.

The chain employs TRBV6-5 and TRBJ2-5; D may be TRBD1 (5 bases). TRBJ2-7 explains the end of the DNA better; the J call may be wrong. CDR1 and CDR2 from the germline V gene are MNHEY and SVGAGI. This CDR3 region has 15 residues. The CDR3 here is CASSYSKGFPYEQYF. CDR3 bases: TGTGCCAGCAGTTACTCGAAGGGGTTCCCCTACGAGCAGTACTTC.

V is TRBV30 and J is TRBJ1-2; maybe TRBD1 (6 bases). The V end was cut by 5 bases, the J end by 4 bases, with 11 bases between. CDR3 length equals 12 residues. CDR1 is GTSNPN, CDR2 SVGIG, per germline (reference sequence). The DNA of the CDR3 is TGTGCCTGGTTCAGGGGTGGCTATGGCTACACCTTC. This codes for CAWFRGGYGYTF.